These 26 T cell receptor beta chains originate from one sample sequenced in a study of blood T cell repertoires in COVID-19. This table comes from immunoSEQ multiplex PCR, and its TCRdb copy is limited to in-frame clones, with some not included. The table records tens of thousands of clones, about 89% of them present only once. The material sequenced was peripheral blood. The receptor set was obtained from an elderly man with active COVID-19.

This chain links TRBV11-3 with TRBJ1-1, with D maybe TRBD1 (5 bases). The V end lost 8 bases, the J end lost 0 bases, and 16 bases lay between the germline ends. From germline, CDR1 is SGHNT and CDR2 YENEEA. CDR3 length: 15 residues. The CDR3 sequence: CASLGGGIMNTEAFF. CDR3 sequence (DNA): TGTGCCAGCCTGGGGGGGGGAATTATGAACACTGAAGCTTTCTTT.

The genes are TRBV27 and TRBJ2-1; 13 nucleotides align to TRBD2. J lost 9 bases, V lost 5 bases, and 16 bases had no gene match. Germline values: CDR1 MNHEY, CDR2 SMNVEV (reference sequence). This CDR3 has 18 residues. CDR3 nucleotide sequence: TGTGCCAGCAGTCTTGAACTCCCGACTAGCGGGAGGTTGGGTGAGCAGTTCTTC. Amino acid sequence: CASSLELPTSGRLGEQFF.

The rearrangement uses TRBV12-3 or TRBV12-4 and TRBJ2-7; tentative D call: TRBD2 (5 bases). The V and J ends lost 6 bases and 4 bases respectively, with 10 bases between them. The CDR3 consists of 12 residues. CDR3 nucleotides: TGTGCCAGCAGCCGGACGGGATACGAGCAGTACTTC. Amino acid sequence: CASSRTGYEQYF.

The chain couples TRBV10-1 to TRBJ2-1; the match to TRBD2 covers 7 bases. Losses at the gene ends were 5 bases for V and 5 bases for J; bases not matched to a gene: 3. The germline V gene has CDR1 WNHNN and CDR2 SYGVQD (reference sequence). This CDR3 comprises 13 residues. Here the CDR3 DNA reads TGCGCCAGCAGTTCGGGACTAAACAATGAGCAGTTCTTC. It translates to CASSSGLNNEQFF.

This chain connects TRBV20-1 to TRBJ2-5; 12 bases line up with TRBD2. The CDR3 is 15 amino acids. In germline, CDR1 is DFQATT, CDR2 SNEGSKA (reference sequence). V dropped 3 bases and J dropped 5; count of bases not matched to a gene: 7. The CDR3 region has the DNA TGCAGTGCTAGTCCTCGACTAGCGGGAGTGGAGACCCAGTACTTC. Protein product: CSASPRLAGVETQYF.

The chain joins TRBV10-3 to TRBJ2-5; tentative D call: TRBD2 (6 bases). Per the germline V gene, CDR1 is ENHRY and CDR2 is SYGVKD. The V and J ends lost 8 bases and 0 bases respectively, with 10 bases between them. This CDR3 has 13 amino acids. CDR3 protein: CAIGKRDQETQYF. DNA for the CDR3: TGTGCCATCGGTAAGCGGGACCAAGAGACCCAGTACTTC.

In DNA form, the CDR3 reads TGTGCCAGCAGCCTCCGACTAGCCGCCAATGAGCAGTTCTTC. Translation: CASSLRLAANEQFF. V and J are TRBV5-5 and TRBJ2-1, with 7 bases matching TRBD2. V shed 4 bases, J shed 6 bases, and the junction held 7 bases outside the gene matches. The V gene's germline CDR1 is SGHKS and CDR2 YYEKEE (reference sequence). This CDR3 region has 14 residues. The full variable domain, its missing parts supplied by reference TRBV5-5 and TRBJ2-1, is DAGVTQSPTHLIKTRGQQVTLRCSPISGHKSVSWYQQVLGQGPQFIFQYYEKEERGRGNFPDRFSARQFPNYSSELNVNALLLGDSALYLCASSLRLAANEQFFGPGTRLTVL.

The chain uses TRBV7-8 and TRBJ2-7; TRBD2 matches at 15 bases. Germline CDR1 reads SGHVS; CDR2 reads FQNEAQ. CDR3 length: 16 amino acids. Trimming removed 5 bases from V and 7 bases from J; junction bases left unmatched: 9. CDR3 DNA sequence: TGTGCCAGCAGCCCCGGACTAGCGGGAGGGGTAAGGGAGCAGTACTTC. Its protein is CASSPGLAGGVREQYF. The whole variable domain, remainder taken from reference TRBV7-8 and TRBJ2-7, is GAGVSQSPRYKVAKRGQDVALRCDPISGHVSLFWYQQALGQGPEFLTYFQNEAQLDKSGLPSDRFFAERPEGSVSTLKIQRTQQEDSAVYLCASSPGLAGGVREQYFGPGTRLTVT.

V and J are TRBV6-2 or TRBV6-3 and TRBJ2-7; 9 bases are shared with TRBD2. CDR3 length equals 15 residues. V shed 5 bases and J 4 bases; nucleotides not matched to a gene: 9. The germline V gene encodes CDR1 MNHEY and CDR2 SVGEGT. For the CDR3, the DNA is TGTGCCAGCAGTAAACTAGCGGGCTTAGGTTACGAGCAGTACTTC. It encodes CASSKLAGLGYEQYF.

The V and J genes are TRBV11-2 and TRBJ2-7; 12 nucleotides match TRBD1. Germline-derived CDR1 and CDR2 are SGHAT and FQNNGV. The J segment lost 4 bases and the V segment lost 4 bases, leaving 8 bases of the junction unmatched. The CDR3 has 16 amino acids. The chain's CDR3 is CASSSIAGQGAYEQYF. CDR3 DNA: TGTGCCAGCAGCTCCATAGCGGGACAGGGGGCGTACGAGCAGTACTTC.

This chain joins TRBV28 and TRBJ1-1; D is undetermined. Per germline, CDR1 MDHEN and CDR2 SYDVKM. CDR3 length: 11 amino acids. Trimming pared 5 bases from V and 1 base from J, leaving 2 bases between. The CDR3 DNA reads TGTGCCAGCAGTCGGAACACTGAAGCTTTCTTT. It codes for CASSRNTEAFF.

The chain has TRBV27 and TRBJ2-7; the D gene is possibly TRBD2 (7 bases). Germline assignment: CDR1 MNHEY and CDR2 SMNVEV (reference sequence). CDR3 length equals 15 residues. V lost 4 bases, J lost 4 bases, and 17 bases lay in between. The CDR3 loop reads CASSWGGGTAYEQYF. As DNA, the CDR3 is TGTGCCAGCAGTTGGGGGGGCGGTACGGCTTACGAGCAGTACTTC.

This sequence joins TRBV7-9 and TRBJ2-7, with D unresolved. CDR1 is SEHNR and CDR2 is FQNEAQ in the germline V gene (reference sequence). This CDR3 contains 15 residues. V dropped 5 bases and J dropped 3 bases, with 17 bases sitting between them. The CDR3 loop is CASSLSLATLYEQYF. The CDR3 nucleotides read TGTGCCAGCAGCCTATCTCTTGCTACCCTCTACGAGCAGTACTTC.

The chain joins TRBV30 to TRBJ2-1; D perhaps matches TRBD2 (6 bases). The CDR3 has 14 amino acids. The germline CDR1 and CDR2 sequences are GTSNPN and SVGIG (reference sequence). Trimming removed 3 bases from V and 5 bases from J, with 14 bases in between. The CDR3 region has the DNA TGTGCCTGGAGCCCGGGACTGCACCACAATGAGCAGTTCTTC. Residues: CAWSPGLHHNEQFF.

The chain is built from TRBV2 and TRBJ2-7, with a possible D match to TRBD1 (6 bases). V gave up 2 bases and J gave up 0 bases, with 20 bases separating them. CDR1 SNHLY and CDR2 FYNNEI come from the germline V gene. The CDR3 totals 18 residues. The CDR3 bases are TGTGCCAGCAGTGAACCGACAGGTCAGCAATTAAGCTCCTACGAGCAGTACTTC. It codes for CASSEPTGQQLSSYEQYF.

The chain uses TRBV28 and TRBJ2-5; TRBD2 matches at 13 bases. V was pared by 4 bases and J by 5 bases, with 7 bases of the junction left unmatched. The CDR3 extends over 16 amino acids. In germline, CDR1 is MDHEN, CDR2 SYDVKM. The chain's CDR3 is CASSSRTSGSGETQYF. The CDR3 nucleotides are TGTGCCAGCAGTTCGAGGACTAGCGGGAGTGGGGAGACCCAGTACTTC.

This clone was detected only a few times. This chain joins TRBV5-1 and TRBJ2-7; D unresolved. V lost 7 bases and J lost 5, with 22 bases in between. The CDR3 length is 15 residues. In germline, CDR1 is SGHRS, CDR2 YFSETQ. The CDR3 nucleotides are TGCGCCAGCCGCCTACTGTTTACGTCTGCTAACGAGCAGTACTTC. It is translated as CASRLLFTSANEQYF.

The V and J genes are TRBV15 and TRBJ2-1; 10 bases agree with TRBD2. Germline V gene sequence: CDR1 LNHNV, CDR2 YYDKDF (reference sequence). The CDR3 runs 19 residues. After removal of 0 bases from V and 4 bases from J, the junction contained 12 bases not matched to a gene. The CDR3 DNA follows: TGTGCCACCAGCAGAGAGATCATGGCTAGCGGGAGCAAATACAATGAGCAGTTCTTC. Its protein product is CATSREIMASGSKYNEQFF.

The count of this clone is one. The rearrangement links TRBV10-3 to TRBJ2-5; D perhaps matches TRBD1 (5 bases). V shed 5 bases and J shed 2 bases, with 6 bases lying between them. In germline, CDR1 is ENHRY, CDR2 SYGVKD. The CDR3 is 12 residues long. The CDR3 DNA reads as TGTGCCATCAGTCGGACACAAGAGACCCAGTACTTC. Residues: CAISRTQETQYF.

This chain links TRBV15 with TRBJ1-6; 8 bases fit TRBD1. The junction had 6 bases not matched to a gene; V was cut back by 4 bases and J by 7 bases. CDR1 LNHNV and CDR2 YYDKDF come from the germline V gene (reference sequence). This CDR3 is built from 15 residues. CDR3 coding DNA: TGTGCCACCAGCATAACTCGACAGGGGAATTCACCCCTCCACTTT. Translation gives CATSITRQGNSPLHF.

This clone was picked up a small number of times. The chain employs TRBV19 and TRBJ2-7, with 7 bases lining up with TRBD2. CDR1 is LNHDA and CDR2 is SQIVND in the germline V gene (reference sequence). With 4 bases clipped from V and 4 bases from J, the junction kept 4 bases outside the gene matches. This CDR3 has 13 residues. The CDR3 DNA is TGTGCCAGTAGTAGGACTAGATCTTACGAGCAGTACTTC. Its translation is CASSRTRSYEQYF.

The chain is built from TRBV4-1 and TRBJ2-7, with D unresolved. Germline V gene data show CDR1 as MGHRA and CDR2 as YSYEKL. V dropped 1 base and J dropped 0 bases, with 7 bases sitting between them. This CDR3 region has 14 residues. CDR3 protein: CASSQAESSYEQYF. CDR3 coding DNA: TGCGCCAGCAGCCAAGCGGAGAGCTCCTACGAGCAGTACTTC.

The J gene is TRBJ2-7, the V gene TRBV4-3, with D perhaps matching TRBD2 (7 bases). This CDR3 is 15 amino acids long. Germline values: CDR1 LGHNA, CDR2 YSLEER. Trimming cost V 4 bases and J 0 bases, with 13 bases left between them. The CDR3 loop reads CASSLGRGGSYEQYF. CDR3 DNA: TGCGCCAGCAGCCTGGGGAGGGGGGGCTCCTACGAGCAGTACTTC.

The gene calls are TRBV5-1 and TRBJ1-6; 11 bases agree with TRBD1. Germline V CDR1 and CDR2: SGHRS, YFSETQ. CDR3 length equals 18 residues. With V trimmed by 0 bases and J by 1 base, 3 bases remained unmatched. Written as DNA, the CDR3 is TGCGCCAGCAGCTTGGGGACAGGGGGCGAATCCTATAATTCACCCCTCCACTTT. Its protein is CASSLGTGGESYNSPLHF.

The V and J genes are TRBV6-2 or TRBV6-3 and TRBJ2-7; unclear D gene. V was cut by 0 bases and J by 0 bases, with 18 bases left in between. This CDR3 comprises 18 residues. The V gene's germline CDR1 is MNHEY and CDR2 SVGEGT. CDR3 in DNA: TGTGCCAGCAGTTACTCGTTCGTTACGCTTCCGAGCTCCTACGAGCAGTACTTC. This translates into CASSYSFVTLPSSYEQYF.

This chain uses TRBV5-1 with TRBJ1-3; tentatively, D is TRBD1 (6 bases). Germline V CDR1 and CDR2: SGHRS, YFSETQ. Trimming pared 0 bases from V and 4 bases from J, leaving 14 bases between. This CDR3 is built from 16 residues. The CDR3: CASSLETGYSGNTIYF. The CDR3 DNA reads TGCGCCAGCAGCTTGGAAACAGGGTATTCAGGAAACACCATATATTTT. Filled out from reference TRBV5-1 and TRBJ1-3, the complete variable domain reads KAGVTQTPRYLIKTRGQQVTLSCSPISGHRSVSWYQQTPGQGLQFLFEYFSETQRNKGNFPGRFSGRQFSNSRSEMNVSTLELGDSALYLCASSLETGYSGNTIYFGEGSWLTVV.